These T cell receptor beta chains were read from a single sample in a study of PD-1 blockade in classical Hodgkin lymphoma. Produced via immunoSEQ multiplex PCR; TCRdb's table is partial and in-frame only. In the table there are 25,000 to 30,000 clones, 78% of which are singletons. Material: peripheral blood mononuclear cells (PBMCs), obtained before the second cycle of nivolumab. The receptors derive from a human donor with classical Hodgkin lymphoma. The CDR3 runs from the conserved cysteine through the conserved F or W. The order of the fields is CDR3 DNA, CDR3 protein, clone size, J gene, CDR3 length, V gene, D gene. D genes are given only for firm matches. Part of the rows lack a size; the others show once, few, many or a class for expanded clones.

DNA: TGTGCCAGCAGCTTCGGGGACAGGATCTCCTACGAGCAGTACTTC; CDR3: CASSFGDRISYEQYF; size: once; J: TRBJ2-7; length: 15; V: TRBV7-9; D: TRBD1
DNA: TGTGCCAGTAGTCCATTTTTGGGCCTTAACACCGGGGAGCTGTTTTTT; CDR3: CASSPFLGLNTGELFF; size: NA; J: TRBJ2-2; length: 16; V: TRBV19; D: NA
DNA: TGTGCCAGCAGCCCTGGGGGCTCTGGGGCCAACGTCCTGACTTTC; CDR3: CASSPGGSGANVLTF; size: NA; J: TRBJ2-6; length: 15; V: TRBV6-4; D: NA
DNA: TGCGCCAGCAGCTTGGGACAGTCGTACACTGAAGCTTTCTTT; CDR3: CASSLGQSYTEAFF; size: NA; J: TRBJ1-1; length: 14; V: TRBV5-1; D: NA
DNA: TGTGCCAGCAGCTTCGGGGGGCATGAGCAGTTCTTC; CDR3: CASSFGGHEQFF; size: NA; J: TRBJ2-1; length: 12; V: TRBV5-6; D: NA
DNA: TGTGCCAGCAGCCTATCGGGGTCGCACGGAGACACCGGGGAGCTGTTTTTT; CDR3: CASSLSGSHGDTGELFF; size: once; J: TRBJ2-2; length: 17; V: TRBV7-7; D: NA
DNA: TGTGCCATCAGGGACGAAGGTGGCTACACCTTC; CDR3: CAIRDEGGYTF; size: NA; J: TRBJ1-2; length: 11; V: TRBV10-3; D: NA
DNA: TGTGCCAGCAGTTTGTCGGTTACCGGGGAGCTGTTTTTT; CDR3: CASSLSVTGELFF; size: NA; J: TRBJ2-2; length: 13; V: TRBV27; D: NA
DNA: TGTGCCAGCAGCTTCGGACAGGGGTCGTGGAATGAGCAGTTCTTC; CDR3: CASSFGQGSWNEQFF; size: once; J: TRBJ2-1; length: 15; V: TRBV5-5; D: TRBD1
DNA: TGTGCCTGGAGTGCGGCTAGCGGGGTCCAAGAGACCCAGTACTTC; CDR3: CAWSAASGVQETQYF; size: NA; J: TRBJ2-5; length: 15; V: TRBV30; D: TRBD2
DNA: TGCGCCAGCAGCCCACAGGAGGGGAACACTGAAGCTTTCTTT; CDR3: CASSPQEGNTEAFF; size: NA; J: TRBJ1-1; length: 14; V: TRBV4-1; D: NA
DNA: TGTGCCAGCTCACCACGGACCGAGACCTACGAGCAGTACTTC; CDR3: CASSPRTETYEQYF; size: NA; J: TRBJ2-7; length: 14; V: TRBV18; D: NA
DNA: TGTGCCAGCGGACAGGGGATTAACTATGGCTACACCTTC; CDR3: CASGQGINYGYTF; size: NA; J: TRBJ1-2; length: 13; V: TRBV6-1; D: TRBD1
DNA: TGTGCCAGCAGCTTGAGTTGGGGGGGTGGCTCCTACGAGCAGTACTTC; CDR3: CASSLSWGGGSYEQYF; size: NA; J: TRBJ2-7; length: 16; V: TRBV13; D: TRBD2
DNA: TGTGCCAGCAGCTTTTCGACAGAAACCTACGAGCAGTACTTC; CDR3: CASSFSTETYEQYF; size: NA; J: TRBJ2-7; length: 14; V: TRBV11-3; D: NA
DNA: TGTGCCAGCAGCCGACAGGGACGTGGGGCTGAAGCTTTCTTT; CDR3: CASSRQGRGAEAFF; size: NA; J: TRBJ1-1; length: 14; V: TRBV6-6; D: TRBD1
DNA: TGTGCCAGCAGTTACTCCGCGGGGGCCGACAATGAGCAGTTCTTC; CDR3: CASSYSAGADNEQFF; size: NA; J: TRBJ2-1; length: 15; V: TRBV6-5; D: NA
DNA: TGTGCCGGCAGGGACGGGGCCAGCTCCTACGAGCAGTACTTC; CDR3: CAGRDGASSYEQYF; size: NA; J: TRBJ2-7; length: 14; V: TRBV4-2; D: NA
DNA: TGTGCCAGCAGCTCCCGGGGACAGGGACTTTATAATTCACCCCTCCACTTT; CDR3: CASSSRGQGLYNSPLHF; size: NA; J: TRBJ1-6; length: 17; V: TRBV13; D: TRBD1
DNA: TGTGCCAGCAGCATATCCTCACAGGGGTCTGAGCAGTTCTTC; CDR3: CASSISSQGSEQFF; size: medium-sized; J: TRBJ2-1; length: 14; V: TRBV7-8; D: TRBD1
DNA: TGCGCCAGCAGTATAGGCTCTGCTGGAAACACCATATATTTT; CDR3: CASSIGSAGNTIYF; size: once; J: TRBJ1-3; length: 14; V: TRBV5-1; D: NA
DNA: TGTGCCAGCAGTTACTCTAAGTTTGGGGGGGTTTCACCCCTCCACTTT; CDR3: CASSYSKFGGVSPLHF; size: NA; J: TRBJ1-6; length: 16; V: TRBV6-5; D: NA
DNA: TGCGCCAGCAGCCAAATGTCCGATCGGGCCTCTGGGGCCAACGTCCTGACTTTC; CDR3: CASSQMSDRASGANVLTF; size: NA; J: TRBJ2-6; length: 18; V: TRBV4-3; D: NA
DNA: TGTGCCAGTAGTAGGGACGGAAATTCACCCCTCCACTTT; CDR3: CASSRDGNSPLHF; size: NA; J: TRBJ1-6; length: 13; V: TRBV19; D: NA
DNA: TGTGCCAGCAGCGTAGCGGGAGACTACAATCAGCCCCAGCATTTT; CDR3: CASSVAGDYNQPQHF; size: NA; J: TRBJ1-5; length: 15; V: TRBV9; D: NA
DNA: TGTGCCAGCAGTTTAATCCGGGAGCAGTACTTC; CDR3: CASSLIREQYF; size: once; J: TRBJ2-7; length: 11; V: TRBV28; D: NA
DNA: TGTGCCAGCACCAAAGGGGTCACAGATACGCAGTATTTT; CDR3: CASTKGVTDTQYF; size: NA; J: TRBJ2-3; length: 13; V: TRBV6-5; D: NA
DNA: TGTGCCAGCAGCCTCAGGACAGCCCCGAACACTGAAGCTTTCTTT; CDR3: CASSLRTAPNTEAFF; size: NA; J: TRBJ1-1; length: 15; V: TRBV9; D: NA
DNA: TGTGCCGTCCCGGGACAGGGCGCAGATACGCAGTATTTT; CDR3: CAVPGQGADTQYF; size: few; J: TRBJ2-3; length: 13; V: TRBV6-1; D: TRBD1
DNA: TGTGCCAGCTCACCGAACAGGGCGGGAGATACGCAGTATTTT; CDR3: CASSPNRAGDTQYF; size: NA; J: TRBJ2-3; length: 14; V: TRBV18; D: NA
DNA: TGTGCCAGCAGAACTACAGGGTTGGTCGGGGAGCTGTTTTTT; CDR3: CASRTTGLVGELFF; size: NA; J: TRBJ2-2; length: 14; V: TRBV2; D: NA
DNA: TGTGCCAGCAGCCAGGTTTCGGGCAGGGAGGACTATGGCTACACCTTC; CDR3: CASSQVSGREDYGYTF; size: NA; J: TRBJ1-2; length: 16; V: TRBV7-9; D: NA
DNA: TGTGCCAGCAGCCCCTGGGGACAGGGAGAAACTGAAGCTTTCTTT; CDR3: CASSPWGQGETEAFF; size: NA; J: TRBJ1-1; length: 15; V: TRBV7-2; D: TRBD1
DNA: TGTGCCAGCAGTCTTCTGGGACAGGGCGATGGCTACACCTTC; CDR3: CASSLLGQGDGYTF; size: many; J: TRBJ1-2; length: 14; V: TRBV7-9; D: TRBD1
DNA: TGTGCCAGCCTCGGGGAGGTGAACACTGAAGCTTTCTTT; CDR3: CASLGEVNTEAFF; size: NA; J: TRBJ1-1; length: 13; V: TRBV28; D: NA
DNA: TGTGCCAGCCAAGGAGCCATTAGTATTGAAGCTTTCTTT; CDR3: CASQGAISIEAFF; size: NA; J: TRBJ1-1; length: 13; V: TRBV19; D: NA
DNA: TGTGCCAGCAGCGCTCAAGGGGCGGGCAGGCGCGATGCTAGGGCCTCCTGGGAGACCCAGTACTTC; CDR3: CASSAQGAGRRDARASWETQYF; size: NA; J: TRBJ2-5; length: 22; V: TRBV9; D: NA
DNA: TGTGCCAGCAGCTTGGTCGCGTCCTCGACCCTGTACGAGCAGTACTTC; CDR3: CASSLVASSTLYEQYF; size: NA; J: TRBJ2-7; length: 16; V: TRBV5-4; D: NA
DNA: TGTGCCAGCAGCCCACAGGGGATCGGCACCGGGGAGCTGTTTTTT; CDR3: CASSPQGIGTGELFF; size: NA; J: TRBJ2-2; length: 15; V: TRBV27; D: TRBD1
DNA: TGTGCCAGCAGTTTGTGGGGGCAGGGGGGCGAGCAGTTCTTC; CDR3: CASSLWGQGGEQFF; size: NA; J: TRBJ2-1; length: 14; V: TRBV28; D: NA
DNA: TGTGCCAGCAGCGACCGGGACACCGGGGGGTTCTTC; CDR3: CASSDRDTGGFF; size: NA; J: TRBJ2-1; length: 12; V: TRBV21-1; D: NA
DNA: TGTGCCAGCAGTTTATCCGAATGGGGGGGAATTGAAAAACTGTTTTTT; CDR3: CASSLSEWGGIEKLFF; size: NA; J: TRBJ1-4; length: 16; V: TRBV27; D: NA
DNA: TGTGCCAGCAGCCTGAGTTGGAATGAGCAGTTCTTC; CDR3: CASSLSWNEQFF; size: few; J: TRBJ2-1; length: 12; V: TRBV7-9; D: NA
DNA: TGTGCCAGCAGCGTAGGTGGGATGCCCTACAATGAGCAGTTCTTC; CDR3: CASSVGGMPYNEQFF; size: NA; J: TRBJ2-1; length: 15; V: TRBV9; D: NA
DNA: TGCGCCAGCAGCTTGTATGGCGAATACAATGAGCAGTTCTTC; CDR3: CASSLYGEYNEQFF; size: NA; J: TRBJ2-1; length: 14; V: TRBV5-1; D: NA
DNA: TGTGCCAGCAGCGAGAGGGGCGCAACTAATGAAAAACTGTTTTTT; CDR3: CASSERGATNEKLFF; size: NA; J: TRBJ1-4; length: 15; V: TRBV9; D: NA
DNA: TGTGCCAGCAGCGTAGGGATGGGGACTGAAGCTTTCTTT; CDR3: CASSVGMGTEAFF; size: NA; J: TRBJ1-1; length: 13; V: TRBV9; D: NA
DNA: TGTGCCTGGAGTGGGACTGGAAACACCATATATTTT; CDR3: CAWSGTGNTIYF; size: NA; J: TRBJ1-3; length: 12; V: TRBV30; D: NA